This T cell receptor (beta chain) was captured by sequencing in a study of response to subunit inactivated influenza vaccine. There are a few counts of this clonotype. Its target is not known. TCRdb reanalysed the RT-PCR reads using MiXCR and keeps one entry per CDR3 protein. The data contain over 750,000 distinct CDR3 sequences, about 20% of them singletons. The V and J ends lost 7 bases and 0 bases respectively, with 13 bases between them. The CDR3 sequence is 15 residues long. General study findings and limits: New T cells are recruited in small numbers by each seasonal influenza vaccination, according to the authors' suggestion.

The chain uses TRBV12-3 or TRBV12-4 and TRBJ1-5; perhaps TRBD1 as D (5 bases). Here the sequenced sample was PBMCs from blood, taken around 5 days after vaccination. This sequence originates from a man between 45 and 60 years old who received an inactivated influenza vaccine. The CDR3 loop is CASTMGGYSNQPQHF. In nucleotides, the CDR3 is TGTGCCAGCACCATGGGGGGATATAGCAATCAGCCCCAGCATTTT.